This T cell receptor (beta chain) derives from a study of T cell changes during pregnancy in multiple sclerosis. Data came from immunoSEQ multiplex PCR; TCRdb stores just in-frame clones and leaves some out. The data show 70,000 to 95,000 clones, 85% to 95% seen once. This CDR3 is built from 16 residues. V shed 4 bases, J shed 9 bases, and the junction held 9 bases outside the gene matches. Germline V gene sequence: CDR1 MNHEY, CDR2 SVGAGI. The V call is TRBV6-5, the J call TRBJ2-1; TRBD2 matches at 13 bases. The material sequenced was peripheral blood, taken after pregnancy. The receptor was isolated from a female donor in good health, enrolled as a control in a pregnancy study. The CDR3 spells CASSSTSGGAWSEQFF. CDR3 in DNA: TGTGCCAGCAGTTCCACTAGCGGGGGGGCCTGGAGTGAGCAGTTCTTC.